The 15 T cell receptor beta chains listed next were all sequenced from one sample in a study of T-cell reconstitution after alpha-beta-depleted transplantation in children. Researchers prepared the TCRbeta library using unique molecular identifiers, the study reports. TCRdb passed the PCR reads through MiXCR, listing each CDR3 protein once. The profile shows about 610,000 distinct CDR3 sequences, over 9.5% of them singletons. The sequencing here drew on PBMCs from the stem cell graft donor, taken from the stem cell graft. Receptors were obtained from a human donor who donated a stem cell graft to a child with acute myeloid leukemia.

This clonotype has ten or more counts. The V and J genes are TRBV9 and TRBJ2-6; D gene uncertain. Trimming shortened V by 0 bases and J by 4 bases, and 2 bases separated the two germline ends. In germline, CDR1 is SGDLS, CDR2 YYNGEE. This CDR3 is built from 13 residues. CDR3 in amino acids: CASSVGGANVLTF. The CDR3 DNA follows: TGTGCCAGCAGCGTAGGGGGGGCCAACGTCCTGACTTTC.

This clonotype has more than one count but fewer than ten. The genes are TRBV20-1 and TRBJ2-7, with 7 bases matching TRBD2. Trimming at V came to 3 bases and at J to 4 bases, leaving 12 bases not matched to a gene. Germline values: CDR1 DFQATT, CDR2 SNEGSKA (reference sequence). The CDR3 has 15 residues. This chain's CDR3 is CSASPVGRAGYEQYF. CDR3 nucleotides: TGCAGTGCTAGCCCCGTTGGGAGGGCGGGGTACGAGCAGTACTTC.

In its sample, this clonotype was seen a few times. The CDR3 sequence is CASSSHLGPEQFF. The CDR3 DNA reads TGTGCCAGCAGTTCCCATCTAGGGCCCGAGCAGTTCTTC. The V call is TRBV6-2 or TRBV6-3, the J call TRBJ2-1; the D is unclear. From germline, CDR1 is MNHEY and CDR2 SVGEGT. Trimming removed 4 bases from V and 10 bases from J, with 14 bases in between. This CDR3 comprises 13 residues.

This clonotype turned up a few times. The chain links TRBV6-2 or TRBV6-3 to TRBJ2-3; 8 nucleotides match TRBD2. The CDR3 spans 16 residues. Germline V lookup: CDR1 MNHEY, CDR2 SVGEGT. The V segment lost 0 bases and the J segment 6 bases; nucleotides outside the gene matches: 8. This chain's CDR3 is CASSYSPAGAMDTQYF. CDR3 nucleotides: TGTGCCAGCAGTTACTCGCCAGCGGGAGCGATGGATACGCAGTATTTT.

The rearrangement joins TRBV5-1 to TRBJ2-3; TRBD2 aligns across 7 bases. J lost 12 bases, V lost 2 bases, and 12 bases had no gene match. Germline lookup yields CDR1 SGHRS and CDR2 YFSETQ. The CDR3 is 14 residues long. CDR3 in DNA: TGCGCCAGCAGCTTCCGCCACGAGGGAGGGCCTCAGTATTTT. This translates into CASSFRHEGGPQYF.

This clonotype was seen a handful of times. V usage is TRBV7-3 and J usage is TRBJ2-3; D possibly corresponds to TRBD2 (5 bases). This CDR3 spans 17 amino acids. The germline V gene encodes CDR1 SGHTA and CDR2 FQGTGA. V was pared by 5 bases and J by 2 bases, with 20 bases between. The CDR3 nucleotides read TGTGCCAGCAGCCACGGACTCTCTACGGATTTCACAGATACGCAGTATTTT. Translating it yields CASSHGLSTDFTDTQYF. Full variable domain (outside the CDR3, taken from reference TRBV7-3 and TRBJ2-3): GAGVSQTPSNKVTEKGKYVELRCDPISGHTALYWYRQSLGQGPEFLIYFQGTGAADDSGLPNDRFFAVRPEGSVSTLKIQRTERGDSAVYLCASSHGLSTDFTDTQYFGPGTRLTVL.

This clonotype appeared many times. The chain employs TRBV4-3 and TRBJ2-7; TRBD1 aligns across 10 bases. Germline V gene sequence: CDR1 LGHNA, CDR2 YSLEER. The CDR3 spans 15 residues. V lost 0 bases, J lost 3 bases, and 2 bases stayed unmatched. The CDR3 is CASSQEDRGDYEQYF. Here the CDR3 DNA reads TGCGCCAGCAGCCAAGAGGACAGGGGGGACTACGAGCAGTACTTC.

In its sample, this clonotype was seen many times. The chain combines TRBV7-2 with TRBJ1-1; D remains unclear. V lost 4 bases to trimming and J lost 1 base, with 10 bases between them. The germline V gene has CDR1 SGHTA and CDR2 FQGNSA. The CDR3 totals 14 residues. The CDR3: CASSSPGRNTEAFF. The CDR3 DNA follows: TGTGCCAGCAGCTCACCCGGTAGGAACACTGAAGCTTTCTTT.

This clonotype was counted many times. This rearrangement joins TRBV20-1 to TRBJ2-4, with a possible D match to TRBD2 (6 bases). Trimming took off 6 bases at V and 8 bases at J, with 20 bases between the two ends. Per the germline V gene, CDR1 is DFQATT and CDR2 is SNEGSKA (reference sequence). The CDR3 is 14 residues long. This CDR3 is CSAKSLASWDIQYF. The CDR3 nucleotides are TGCAGTGCCAAGTCACTAGCAAGTTGGGACATTCAGTACTTC.

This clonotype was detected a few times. The CDR3 loop is CATSREGSGSSYNSPLHF. The CDR3 coding sequence is TGTGCCACCAGCAGAGAGGGGTCAGGGAGCTCCTATAATTCACCCCTCCACTTT. The rearrangement uses TRBV15 and TRBJ1-6; D perhaps matches TRBD1 (5 bases). CDR1 and CDR2 (germline): LNHNV, YYDKDF (reference sequence). CDR3 size: 18 residues. V lost 0 bases to trimming and J lost 0 bases, with 12 bases between them.

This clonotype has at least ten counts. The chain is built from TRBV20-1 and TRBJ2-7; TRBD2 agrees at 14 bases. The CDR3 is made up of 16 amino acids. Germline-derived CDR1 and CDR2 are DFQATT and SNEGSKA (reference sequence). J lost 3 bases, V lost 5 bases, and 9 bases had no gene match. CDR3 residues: CSASGLAGALGYEQYF. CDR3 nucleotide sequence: TGCAGTGCTTCGGGACTAGCGGGAGCTTTGGGCTACGAGCAGTACTTC.

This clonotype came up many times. CDR3 bases: TGCAGTGCCCCCAGACAGGGTATCCCAGATACGCAGTATTTT. Amino acid sequence: CSAPRQGIPDTQYF. The rearrangement links TRBV20-1 to TRBJ2-3; 7 bases are shared with TRBD1. The ends lost 6 bases at V and 4 bases at J; junction bases unmatched: 10. The CDR3 is 14 amino acids. Germline lookup yields CDR1 DFQATT and CDR2 SNEGSKA (reference sequence).

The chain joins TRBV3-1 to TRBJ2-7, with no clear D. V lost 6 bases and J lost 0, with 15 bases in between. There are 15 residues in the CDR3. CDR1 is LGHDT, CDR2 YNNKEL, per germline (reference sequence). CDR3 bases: TGTGCCAGCAGTCGCTCGGCGGTAAGCTCCTACGAGCAGTACTTC. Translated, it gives CASSRSAVSSYEQYF.

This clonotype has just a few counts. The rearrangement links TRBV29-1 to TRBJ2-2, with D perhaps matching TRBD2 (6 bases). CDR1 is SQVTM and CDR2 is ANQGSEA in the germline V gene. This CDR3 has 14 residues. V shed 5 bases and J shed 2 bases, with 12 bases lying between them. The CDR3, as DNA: TGCAGCGTTTTGGAGGGCCTAAACACCGGGGAGCTGTTTTTT. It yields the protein CSVLEGLNTGELFF.

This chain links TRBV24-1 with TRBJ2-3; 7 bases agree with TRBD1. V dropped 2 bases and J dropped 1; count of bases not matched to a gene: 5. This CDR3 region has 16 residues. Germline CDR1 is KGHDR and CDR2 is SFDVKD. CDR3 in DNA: TGTGCCACCAGTGATTATACAGGGGCAGGCACAGATACGCAGTATTTT. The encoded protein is CATSDYTGAGTDTQYF.